Detailed here is one T cell receptor beta chain. The record originates from a study of blood T cell repertoires in COVID-19. Trimming took off 1 base at V and 5 bases at J, with 12 bases between the two ends. This CDR3 has 14 residues. The germline CDR1 and CDR2 sequences are LNHNV and YYDKDF (reference sequence). TCRdb keeps only in-frame clones here, not all; method: immunoSEQ multiplex PCR. The sample consists of some 46,000 clones, approximately 82% of them appearing once. The rearrangement joins TRBV15 to TRBJ2-7; TRBD2 might be the D (6 bases). This TCR came from an elderly woman with acute or convalescent COVID-19. Sample: peripheral blood. Written as DNA, the CDR3 is TGTGCCACCAGCAGAGTTCGGGGGTCGGACGAGCAGTACTTC. Amino acid sequence: CATSRVRGSDEQYF.